Sequencing of this TCR beta chain was carried out in a study of shared clonotypes between healthy human individuals (dated by TCRdb to between 2020 and 2021). At the level of the whole study: A few men and two women, aged 18 to 49 years, made up the cohort. For each donor, three plates each were used for CD4 naive and CD4 memory, two plates were used for CD8 naive, and one plate was used for CD8 memory. To estimate repertoire size and how much clonotype sharing occurs between individuals, the study deeply sequenced the blood TCR repertoires of a handful of healthy adults. Each donor's leukapheresis produced roughly between roughly 0.85 and 9.5 billion PBMCs. Different laboratories and diverse techniques were used to prepare libraries and sequence TCR repertoires, to increase sequencing depth and limit assay-specific biases. What the authors observed across the whole study: Compared with non-shared clonotypes, the clonotypes found in all four sorted-subset donors had higher generation probabilities. Incomplete sequencing was indicated by rarefaction of sorted-subset datasets, despite the large sequencing depth. Sampling was restricted to blood, and TCR repertoires in tissues likely differ from the TCR repertoires found in blood. Naive subsets generally had larger estimated clonotype richness than memory subsets. When a handful of donors were compared, the shared fraction of clonotypes was 5% to 6.5% for naive CD4, approximately 3.3% for naive CD8, about 2.5% for memory CD4, and about 0.36% for memory CD8. Pairwise subsampling led to the expectation that sequencing depth would affect the degree of clonotype sharing among donors. The genetic and exposure-history diversity represented was limited by the small number of donors.

CD8 naive samples were obtained by positive selection for CCR7 among CD45RO-negative cells, yielding a CD45RA+CCR7+ population from which TemRA cells were excluded. The donors were healthy, HIV-negative adults who had no recently reported acute infections or vaccinations. Only Caucasian adults living in Nashville, Tennessee, USA were represented among the donors. After blood collection by leukapheresis, PBMCs were isolated using Ficoll-Histopaque density gradient centrifugation and then cryopreserved in the vapor phase of liquid nitrogen. Analytical flow cytometry was used to check the purity and quantity of every magnetically sorted T cell population. Each sorted fraction had its genomic DNA isolated and then quantified by UV absorbance on a Nanodrop 2000c. Concerning this clone itself: Its antigen remains undetermined. No much larger clone is present one base from it, and per-base qualities are unavailable.

CDR1 and CDR2, per the germline V gene, are SQVTM and ANQGSEA. V loses 2 bases, J loses 1 base, and the germline ends lie 9 bases apart. The CDR3 has 13 amino acids, counting the end cysteine and phenylalanine. Only the CDR3 region is kept as DNA, spanning 39 bases read in frame from base 1. TCR CDR3 regions were amplified from genomic DNA by multiplex PCR using the deep immunoSEQ assay. Genomic DNA extracted from each cell subset was distributed evenly over all wells of several immunoSEQ 96-well plates, and each plate served as one replicate. For sorted subsets, roughly 0.2 ug genomic DNA, equal to 30,000 to 35,000 T cell genomes, was loaded into each replicate PCR. Purified libraries were quantified with a Qubit 3.0 fluorometer, sized on a Bioanalyzer 2100, and re-quantified with the KAPA Library Quantification kit. Each immunoSEQ 96-well plate was sequenced on its own single-read 150-cycle Illumina NextSeq 550 flow cell. Concerning the study's data processing: The immunoSEQ output contained only junctional sequences without quality scores, so filtering could not match that applied to full-length reads. Sequences were annotated with PyIR, a Python wrapper for IgBLAST v1.9, and V/J genes and CDR3 were assigned using IMGT germline references. Reads with weak V/J assignments (E-value above 1e-6), missing CDR3, stop codons, out-of-frame junctions, or ambiguous translated residues were removed. V3J clonotypes were defined as sequences sharing the same inferred V gene, J gene, and CDR3 amino acid sequence. Percentage overlap between repertoires was calculated by dividing the number of shared unique clonotypes by the size of the smaller repertoire. Richness of each repertoire was evaluated using RTK rarefaction, the Chao1 estimator, and Recon v2.1 estimates of unobserved clonotypes. OLGA was used to compute generation probabilities for all TCRbeta clonotypes that the gDNA method yielded from a handful of donors. TCRdb took over this immuneACCESS table, retaining in-frame rearrangements with V and J assigned. Such tables are incomplete; in checked studies, under half of the missing clones stem from an unresolved V gene, and the remainder is unexplained. V, J and clone size are taken as reported in that table, and D and trimming were inferred from the DNA itself. The sample table contains some 2.1 million clones; only one count was recorded for about 94% of them. The ten largest clones add up to 1% to 1.3% of the sample.

The receptor comes from a man aged 18 to 30 in good health. The rearrangement combines TRBV29-1 with TRBJ2-7; TRBD1 is a possible D gene, resting on 6 matching bases. Input material: naive CD8+ T cells sorted from blood. Read against the paper, the sample's cell subset or site label means: CD45RA+CCR7+. The base sequence is TGCAGCGTTGAATCGGACAGTTCCTACGAGCAGTACTTC. The encoded protein is CSVESDSSYEQYF.